The TCR beta chain under discussion was sequenced for a study of CD8 T cells in Susac syndrome. Germline CDR1 and CDR2: LGHDT and YNNKEL (reference sequence). This CDR3 comprises 18 residues. V lost 4 bases and J lost 6; bases outside the gene matches: 16. RNA, at about 0.45 to 1 ug, was reverse transcribed with random hexamers. TCRdb called the immunoSEQ multiplex PCR reads again in MiXCR, with one record for every CDR3 protein. The sample comprises about 24,000 distinct CDR3 sequences, roughly 95% of which are singletons, and 0.63% rests with the top ten. Sequenced material: CD8+ T cells from PBMCs. V usage is TRBV3-1 and J usage is TRBJ2-2, with 8 nucleotides matching TRBD1. This TCR was recovered from a human donor with Susac syndrome. CDR3 nucleotides: TGTGCCAGCAGCCTAGGGCAGGGGGCTACGAAGAGTCCCGGGGAGCTGTTTTTT. Its translation is CASSLGQGATKSPGELFF.